This T cell receptor (beta chain) comes out of a study of identical twins. For this clonotype: Its matching antigen is unknown.

From the 5' RACE reads, TCRdb called clonotypes with MiXCR, one entry per CDR3 protein. The sample includes about 890,000 distinct CDR3 sequences, around an eighth of them seen just once. Study results and limitations: Conclusions were based on cross-sectional statistical analysis, without following the same donors. Partly confounded zero-insertion analyses could result from invariant MAIT and iNKT cells.

The CDR3 sequence is 14 residues long. CDR1 is LGHDT and CDR2 is YNNKEL in the germline V gene (reference sequence). The V end was cut by 5 bases, the J end by 7 bases, with 14 bases between. These same data were also listed under a study on yellow fever vaccine responses in identical twins.

This receptor was taken from a woman younger than 30 in good health. V is TRBV3-1 and J is TRBJ1-4, with D maybe TRBD1 (5 bases). Sequencing was performed on PBMCs. CDR3: CASSRGPRGEKLFF. In DNA form, the CDR3 reads TGTGCCAGCAGCAGGGGACCGCGCGGTGAAAAACTGTTTTTT.